This section outlines one T cell receptor (beta chain) sequence together with its context. V dropped 3 bases and J dropped 5; count of bases not matched to a gene: 10. Germline lookup yields CDR1 LNHDA and CDR2 SQIVND (reference sequence). The length of the CDR3 is 17 residues. These data belong to a study of blood T cell repertoires in COVID-19. About the study: Italy, Spain and the United States were the sources of the convalescent and acute COVID-19 samples. From T cells, B-cell-depleted T cells, or PBMCs came the material, which was cDNA or gDNA.

As processed by the authors: Estimation of nucleated cell counts was performed using reference gene primer amplification. Sequencing used immunoSEQ multiplex PCR; TCRdb keeps in-frame clones, though not all of them. Clonal size and the V and J genes are those of that table, whereas D and trimming came from the DNA. Of approximately 150,000 clones listed, 80% to 85% were seen once; the top ten hold roughly 5%. A PCR-confirmed or clinician-diagnosed COVID-19 case had contacted exposed participants within 2 weeks of entry. The chain couples TRBV19 to TRBJ2-3; 11 positions agree with TRBD1. The sequence was obtained from a man between 65 and 80 years old who had been exposed to COVID-19. The sequencing sample was made of PBMCs or T cells enriched from blood (not recorded which). CDR3 sequence (DNA): TGTGCCAGTAGTATGTCCGGGACAGGGGGGCCAGGAGATACGCAGTATTTT. Its translation: CASSMSGTGGPGDTQYF.